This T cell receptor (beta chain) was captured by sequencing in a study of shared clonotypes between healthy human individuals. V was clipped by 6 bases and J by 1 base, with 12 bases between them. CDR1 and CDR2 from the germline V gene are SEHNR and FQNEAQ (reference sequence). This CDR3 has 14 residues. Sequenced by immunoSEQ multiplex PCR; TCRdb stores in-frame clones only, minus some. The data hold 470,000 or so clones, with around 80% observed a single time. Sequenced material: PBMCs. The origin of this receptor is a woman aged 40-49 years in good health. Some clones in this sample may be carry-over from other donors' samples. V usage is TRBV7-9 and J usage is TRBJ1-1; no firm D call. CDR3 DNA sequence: TGTGCCAGCAGGGCGGGAGCCTCGAACACTGAAGCTTTCTTT. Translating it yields CASRAGASNTEAFF.